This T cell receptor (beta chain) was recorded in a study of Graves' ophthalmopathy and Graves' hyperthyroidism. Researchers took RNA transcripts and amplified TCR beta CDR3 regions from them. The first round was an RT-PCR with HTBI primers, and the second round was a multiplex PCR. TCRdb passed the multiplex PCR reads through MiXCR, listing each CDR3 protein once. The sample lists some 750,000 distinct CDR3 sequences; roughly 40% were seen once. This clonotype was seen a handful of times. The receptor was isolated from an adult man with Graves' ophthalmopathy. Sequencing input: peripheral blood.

CDR3 region: CVIGRGDGYTF. The CDR3 region has the DNA TGTGTCATCGGCCGGGGGGATGGCTACACCTTC. The chain combines TRBV25-1 with TRBJ1-2, with D perhaps TRBD1 (5 bases). The CDR3 covers 11 residues. Looked up from germline, CDR1 is MGHDK and CDR2 is SYGVNS.